The clone carrying this T cell receptor (beta chain) has only a few counts. Its antigen is currently unknown. The second PCR ran roughly 6 to 11 cycles with a sample-barcoded 5' primer and J-beta primers. Tagging of each cDNA molecule was performed by a template-switch adaptor with 12 random nucleotides. MiXCR was run by TCRdb on the 5' RACE reads, yielding one entry per CDR3 protein. The data show 1.4 million or so distinct CDR3 sequences, approximately 43% seen once. These data come from a study of blood T cells in healthy people across ages. Study findings and constraints: The long-lived group displayed more naive CD4+ cells, plus higher diversity, than the aged donors did.

After removal of 7 bases from V and 6 bases from J, the junction contained 11 bases not matched to a gene. The CDR3 is 14 residues long. The germline V gene encodes CDR1 MNHEY and CDR2 SMNVEV (reference sequence). Healthy Caucasians from Russia aged roughly 6 to 95 served as donors. The sample was blood. The receptor was isolated from a woman between 18 and 30 years old in good health. The chain carries TRBV27 and TRBJ2-7, with 8 positions matching TRBD1. CDR3 bases: TGTGCCAGCACCGTAACGCCGACAGGGGCCGAGCAGTACTTC. This translates into CASTVTPTGAEQYF.